The rows below give T cell receptor beta chains drawn from one sample of a study of T cell responses to AZD1222 COVID-19 vaccine. Clones were sequenced by immunoSEQ multiplex PCR, and TCRdb holds only the in-frame ones, with some missing. The data show approximately 76,000 clones, with about 84% seen just once and approximately 2.8% held by the top ten. Sequencing was performed on peripheral blood, taken on day 0 of AZD1222 vaccination. The receptors come from an adult in good health. The CDR3 runs from the conserved cysteine through the conserved F or W. D genes are given only for firm matches. Only some rows state a clone size, as once, few, many or a class for expanded clones.

d_gene	abundance	v_gene	j_gene	CDR3nt	CDR3aa
-	-	TRBV30	TRBJ1-1	TGTGCCTGGTCGCCCGCTAGGGGCGGAGACACTGAAGCTTTCTTT	CAWSPARGGDTEAFF
TRBD1	-	TRBV19	TRBJ2-3	TGTGCCAGTAGTAACCAACTCGAGGACAGGGGCATAGAAGATACGCAGTATTTT	CASSNQLEDRGIEDTQYF
TRBD1	-	TRBV6-5	TRBJ1-2	TGTGCCAGCAGTCCGGGACAGCCTAACTATGGCTACACCTTC	CASSPGQPNYGYTF
-	-	TRBV6-1	TRBJ2-5	TGTGCCAGCAGTGACAGCAGGGAGACCCAGTACTTC	CASSDSRETQYF
TRBD2	-	TRBV6-5	TRBJ2-1	TGTGCCAGCAGCGGGGGACTAGCGGGAGCACAGGAGCAGTTCTTC	CASSGGLAGAQEQFF
-	-	TRBV29-1	TRBJ2-6	TGCAGCGTCCTATTCCGCGGGGCCAACGTCCTGACTTTC	CSVLFRGANVLTF
-	once	TRBV4-3	TRBJ1-1	TGCGCCAGCAGCCAAGTAAAGGAGGTAGGGGGGAACACTGAAGCTTTCTTT	CASSQVKEVGGNTEAFF
-	-	TRBV2	TRBJ2-1	TGTGCCAGCCGGCTAGGCTCCTACAATGAGCAGTTCTTC	CASRLGSYNEQFF
TRBD1	-	TRBV27	TRBJ1-2	TGTGCCAGCAGTCTCGGACAGGGGGCCTATGGCTACACCTTC	CASSLGQGAYGYTF
TRBD1	once	TRBV6-2/TRBV6-3	TRBJ2-7	TGTGCCAGCAGTTACGGATGGACAGGGGCCTACGAGCAGTACTTC	CASSYGWTGAYEQYF
TRBD2	-	TRBV7-2	TRBJ2-2	TGTGCCAGCAGCTCGGGACTAGCGGGCGTAAACACCGGGGAGCTGTTTTTT	CASSSGLAGVNTGELFF
TRBD2	-	TRBV6-4	TRBJ2-7	TGTGCCAGCAGTGGACCTATGGGGGGGTGGTACGAGCAGTACTTC	CASSGPMGGWYEQYF
-	-	TRBV5-6	TRBJ2-7	TGTGCCAGCAGCTCTAGAACACAAGAGCAGTACTTC	CASSSRTQEQYF
-	-	TRBV10-3	TRBJ2-1	TGTGCCATCTCGGGGCGGCACAATGAGCAGTTCTTC	CAISGRHNEQFF
-	-	TRBV3-1/TRBV3-2	TRBJ2-1	TGTGCCAGCAGCCAAGCGGGAGACTCCATCTACAATGAGCAGTTCTTC	CASSQAGDSIYNEQFF
-	-	TRBV6-5	TRBJ1-3	TGTGCCAGCAGTTACCCTACGGGATCCCCTGGAAACACCATATATTTT	CASSYPTGSPGNTIYF
TRBD1	-	TRBV19	TRBJ2-3	TGTGCCAGTAGTATAGATCGGACAGGGGGCACAGATACGCAGTATTTT	CASSIDRTGGTDTQYF
-	few	TRBV7-9	TRBJ2-1	TGTGCCAGCAGCTTAGCGGGGTCTACAGAAGAGCAGTTCTTC	CASSLAGSTEEQFF